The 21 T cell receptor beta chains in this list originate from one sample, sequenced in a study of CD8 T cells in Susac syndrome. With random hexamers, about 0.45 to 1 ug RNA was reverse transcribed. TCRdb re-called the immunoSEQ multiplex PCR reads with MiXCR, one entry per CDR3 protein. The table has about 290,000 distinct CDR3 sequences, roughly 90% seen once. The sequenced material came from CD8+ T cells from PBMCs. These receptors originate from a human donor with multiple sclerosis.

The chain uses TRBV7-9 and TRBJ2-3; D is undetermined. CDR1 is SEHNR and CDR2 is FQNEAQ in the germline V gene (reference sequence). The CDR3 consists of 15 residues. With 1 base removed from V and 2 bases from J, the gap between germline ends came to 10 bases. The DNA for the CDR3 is TGTGCCAGCAGCTTAGGTTTGGCGATCACAGATACGCAGTATTTT. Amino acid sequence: CASSLGLAITDTQYF. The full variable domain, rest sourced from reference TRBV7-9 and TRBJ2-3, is DTGVSQNPRHKITKRGQNVTFRCDPISEHNRLYWYRQTLGQGPEFLTYFQNEAQLEKSRLLSDRFSAERPKGSFSTLEIQRTEQGDSAMYLCASSLGLAITDTQYFGPGTRLTVL.

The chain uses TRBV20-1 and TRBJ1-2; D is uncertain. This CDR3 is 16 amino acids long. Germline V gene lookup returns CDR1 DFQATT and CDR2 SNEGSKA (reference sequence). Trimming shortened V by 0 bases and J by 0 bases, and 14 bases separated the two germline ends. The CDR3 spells CSARDPVYSTNYGYTF. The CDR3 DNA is TGCAGTGCTAGAGACCCCGTTTACAGCACTAACTATGGCTACACCTTC.

CDR3 in DNA: TGCAGTGCTATACGGGAGGGAAACCACTACGAGCAGTACTTC. Amino acids: CSAIREGNHYEQYF. The chain has TRBV20-1 and TRBJ2-7, with TRBD2 identical over 8 bases. The CDR3 sequence is 14 residues long. Germline values: CDR1 DFQATT, CDR2 SNEGSKA (reference sequence). V gave up 4 bases and J gave up 3 bases; unmatched junction bases: 8.

As DNA, the CDR3 is TGTGCCAGCAGTGCCACTAGCGGGGTCACAGATACGCAGTATTTT. Its translation is CASSATSGVTDTQYF. The chain employs TRBV28 and TRBJ2-3; 10 bases are a match to TRBD2. Unmatched junction bases numbered 4, after V lost 5 bases and J lost 2 bases. This CDR3 has 15 amino acids. In germline, CDR1 is MDHEN, CDR2 SYDVKM.

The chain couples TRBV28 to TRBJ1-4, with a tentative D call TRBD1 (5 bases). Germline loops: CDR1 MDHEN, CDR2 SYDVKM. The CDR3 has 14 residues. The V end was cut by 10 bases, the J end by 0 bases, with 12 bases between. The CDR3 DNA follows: TGTGCCACCGGTAGGGGACCAACTAATGAAAAACTGTTTTTT. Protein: CATGRGPTNEKLFF. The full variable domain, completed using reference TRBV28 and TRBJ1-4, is DVKVTQSSRYLVKRTGEKVFLECVQDMDHENMFWYRQDPGLGLRLIYFSYDVKMKEKGDIPEGYSVSREKKERFSLILESASTNQTSMYLCATGRGPTNEKLFFGSGTQLSVL.

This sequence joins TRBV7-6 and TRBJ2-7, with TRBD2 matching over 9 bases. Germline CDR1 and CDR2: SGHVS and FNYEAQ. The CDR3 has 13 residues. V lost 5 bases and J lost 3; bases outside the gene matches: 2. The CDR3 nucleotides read TGTGCCAGCAGCCGCGGGGGGGGCTACGAGCAGTACTTC. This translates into CASSRGGGYEQYF.

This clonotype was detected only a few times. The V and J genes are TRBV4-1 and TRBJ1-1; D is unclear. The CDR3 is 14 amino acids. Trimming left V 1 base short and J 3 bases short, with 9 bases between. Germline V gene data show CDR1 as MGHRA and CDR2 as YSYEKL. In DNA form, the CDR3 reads TGCGCCAGCAGCCAAGGGTACGGTCACACTGAAGCTTTCTTT. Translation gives CASSQGYGHTEAFF.

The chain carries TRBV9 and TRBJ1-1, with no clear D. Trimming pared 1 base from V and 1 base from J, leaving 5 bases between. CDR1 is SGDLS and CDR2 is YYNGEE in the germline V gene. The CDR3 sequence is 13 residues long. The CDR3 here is CASSVTRNTEAFF. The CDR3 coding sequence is TGTGCCAGCAGCGTAACCAGGAACACTGAAGCTTTCTTT.

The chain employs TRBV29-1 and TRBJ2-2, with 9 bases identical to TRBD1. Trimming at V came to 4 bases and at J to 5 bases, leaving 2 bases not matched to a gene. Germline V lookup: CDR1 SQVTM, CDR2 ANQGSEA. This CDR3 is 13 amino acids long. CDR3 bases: TGCAGCGTTGTAGGGACAGGGACCGGGGAGCTGTTTTTT. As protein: CSVVGTGTGELFF.

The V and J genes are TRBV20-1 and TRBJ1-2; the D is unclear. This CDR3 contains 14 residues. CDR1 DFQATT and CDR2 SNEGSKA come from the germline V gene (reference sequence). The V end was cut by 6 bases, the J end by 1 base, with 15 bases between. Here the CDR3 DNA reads TGCAGTGCCCCCCCCCAAGGTTTTAACTATGGCTACACCTTC. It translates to CSAPPQGFNYGYTF.

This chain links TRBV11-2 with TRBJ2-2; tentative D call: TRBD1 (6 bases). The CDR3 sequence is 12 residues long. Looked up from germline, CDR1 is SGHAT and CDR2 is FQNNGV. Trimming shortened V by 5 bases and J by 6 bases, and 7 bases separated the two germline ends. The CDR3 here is CASSRTAGELFF. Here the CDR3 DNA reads TGTGCCAGCAGCCGGACAGCCGGGGAGCTGTTTTTT. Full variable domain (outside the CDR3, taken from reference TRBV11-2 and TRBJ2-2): EAGVAQSPRYKIIEKRQSVAFWCNPISGHATLYWYQQILGQGPKLLIQFQNNGVVDDSQLPKDRFSAERLKGVDSTLKIQPAKLEDSAVYLCASSRTAGELFFGEGSRLTVL.

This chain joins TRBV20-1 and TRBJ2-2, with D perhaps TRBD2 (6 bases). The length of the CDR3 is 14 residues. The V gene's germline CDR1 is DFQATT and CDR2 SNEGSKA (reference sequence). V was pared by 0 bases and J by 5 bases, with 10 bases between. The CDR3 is CSARELAKTGELFF. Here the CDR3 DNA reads TGCAGTGCTAGAGAACTAGCTAAGACCGGGGAGCTGTTTTTT.

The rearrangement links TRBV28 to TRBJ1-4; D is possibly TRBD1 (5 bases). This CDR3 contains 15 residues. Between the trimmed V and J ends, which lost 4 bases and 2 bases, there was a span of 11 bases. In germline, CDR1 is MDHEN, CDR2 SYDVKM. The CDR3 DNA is TGTGCCAGCAGTTCCTGGGGCCTTACTAATGAAAAACTGTTTTTT. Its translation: CASSSWGLTNEKLFF.

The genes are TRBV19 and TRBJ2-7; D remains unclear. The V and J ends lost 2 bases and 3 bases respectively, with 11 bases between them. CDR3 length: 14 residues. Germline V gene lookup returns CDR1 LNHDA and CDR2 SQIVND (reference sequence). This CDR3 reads CASSIKQTNYEQYF. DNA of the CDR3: TGTGCCAGTAGTATAAAGCAGACCAACTACGAGCAGTACTTC.

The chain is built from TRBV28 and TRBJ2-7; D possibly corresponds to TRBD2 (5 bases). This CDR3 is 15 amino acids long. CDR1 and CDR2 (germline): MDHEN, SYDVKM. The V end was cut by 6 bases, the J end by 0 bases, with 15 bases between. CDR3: CASSPRRVDSYEQYF. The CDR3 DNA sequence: TGTGCCAGCAGCCCCCGGCGGGTCGACTCCTACGAGCAGTACTTC. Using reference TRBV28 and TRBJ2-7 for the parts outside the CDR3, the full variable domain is DVKVTQSSRYLVKRTGEKVFLECVQDMDHENMFWYRQDPGLGLRLIYFSYDVKMKEKGDIPEGYSVSREKKERFSLILESASTNQTSMYLCASSPRRVDSYEQYFGPGTRLTVT.

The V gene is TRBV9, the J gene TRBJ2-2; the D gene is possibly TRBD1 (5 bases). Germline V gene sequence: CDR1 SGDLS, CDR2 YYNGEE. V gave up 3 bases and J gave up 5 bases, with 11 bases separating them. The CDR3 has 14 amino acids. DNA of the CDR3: TGTGCCAGCAGCGGCACATCAGGGACCGGGGAGCTGTTTTTT. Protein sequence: CASSGTSGTGELFF.

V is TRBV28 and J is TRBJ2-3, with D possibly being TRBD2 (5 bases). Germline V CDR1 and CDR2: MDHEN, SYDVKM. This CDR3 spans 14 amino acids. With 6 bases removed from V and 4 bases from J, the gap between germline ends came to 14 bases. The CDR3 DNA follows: TGTGCCAGCAGCGTGGTTAAGGAGGCAGATACGCAGTATTTT. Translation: CASSVVKEADTQYF.

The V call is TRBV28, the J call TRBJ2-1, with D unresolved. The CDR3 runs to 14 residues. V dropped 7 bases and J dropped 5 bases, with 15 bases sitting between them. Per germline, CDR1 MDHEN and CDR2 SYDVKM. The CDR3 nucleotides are TGTGCCAGCACTTATACCAACACCGACAATGAGCAGTTCTTC. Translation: CASTYTNTDNEQFF.

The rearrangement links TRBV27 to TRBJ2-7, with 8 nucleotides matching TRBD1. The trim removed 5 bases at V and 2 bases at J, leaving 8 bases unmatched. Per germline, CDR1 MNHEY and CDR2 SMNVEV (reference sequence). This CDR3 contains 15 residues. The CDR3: CASSTLGTGTYEQYF. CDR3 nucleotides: TGTGCCAGCAGTACCCTAGGGACAGGAACCTACGAGCAGTACTTC.

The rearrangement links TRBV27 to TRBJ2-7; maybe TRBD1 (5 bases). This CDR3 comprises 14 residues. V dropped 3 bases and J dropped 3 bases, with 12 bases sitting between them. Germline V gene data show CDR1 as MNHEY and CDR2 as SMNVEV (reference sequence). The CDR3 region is CASSLVQDNYEQYF. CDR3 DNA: TGTGCCAGCAGTTTGGTCCAGGACAACTACGAGCAGTACTTC.

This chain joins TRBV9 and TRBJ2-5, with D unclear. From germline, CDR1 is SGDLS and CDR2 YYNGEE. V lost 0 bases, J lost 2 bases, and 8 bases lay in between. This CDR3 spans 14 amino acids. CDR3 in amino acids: CASSVAVAQETQYF. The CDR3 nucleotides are TGTGCCAGCAGCGTAGCCGTCGCTCAAGAGACCCAGTACTTC.